This paragraph reports one T cell receptor beta chain. V lost 1 base, J lost 5 bases, and 9 bases lay in between. Germline lookup yields CDR1 GTSNPN and CDR2 SVGIG (reference sequence). CDR3 length equals 13 residues. The data belong to a study of blood T cell repertoires in COVID-19. Study at large: The United States, Italy and Spain were the sources of the acute and convalescent COVID-19 samples.

Authors' methods: Estimates of nucleated cell counts were drawn from the amplification of reference gene primers. The assay was immunoSEQ multiplex PCR, and TCRdb's table has in-frame clones only and misses some. V, J and clone size are taken as reported in that table, and D and trimming were inferred from the DNA itself. The sample contains hundreds of thousands of clones, 70% to 90% of which appear only once. Participants spanned ages about 18 to 90 years and resided in about 24 US areas. This chain connects TRBV30 to TRBJ1-5; D is undetermined. The sequencing sample was made of PBMCs or T cells enriched from blood (not recorded which). The receptor was derived from a woman aged 60-75 years who had recovered from COVID-19. The CDR3 loop is CAWSGQVHQPQHF. In DNA form, the CDR3 reads TGTGCCTGGAGTGGGCAGGTTCATCAGCCCCAGCATTTT. Looking up the rest from reference TRBV30 and TRBJ1-5 gives the full variable domain: SQTIHQWPATLVQPVGSPLSLECTVEGTSNPNLYWYRQAAGRGLQLLFYSVGIGQISSEVPQNLSASRPQDRQFILSSKKLLLSDSGFYLCAWSGQVHQPQHFGDGTRLSIL.